These 25 T cell receptor beta chains share one sample of origin, sequenced in a study of blood T cell repertoires in COVID-19. Data came from immunoSEQ multiplex PCR; TCRdb stores just in-frame clones and leaves some out. The top ten hold 44% of the sample, which has 30,000 to 40,000 clones, about 85% seen once. Sequencing used peripheral blood. The receptors were gathered from a man aged 60-69 years with active or convalescent COVID-19.

The chain has TRBV6-1 and TRBJ1-2; D is uncertain. CDR3 length equals 13 residues. Germline CDR1 is MNHNS and CDR2 is SASEGT. Trimming took 2 bases from V and 3 from J, leaving 7 bases between them. This chain's CDR3 is CASSELADYGYTF. The DNA of the CDR3 is TGTGCCAGCAGTGAATTGGCGGACTATGGCTACACCTTC.

CDR3 sequence (DNA): TGTGCCAGCAGCTTAGATCCCAAAGCAGAGCAGTACGTC. This codes for CASSLDPKAEQYV. The V call is TRBV7-6, the J call TRBJ2-7; D is unclear. V gave up 1 base and J gave up 7 bases, with 11 bases separating them. The CDR3 runs 13 residues. CDR1 is SGHVS, CDR2 FNYEAQ, per germline.

This chain uses TRBV28 with TRBJ1-2, with D unclear. Germline-derived CDR1 and CDR2 are MDHEN and SYDVKM. CDR3 length equals 15 residues. The ends were cut back, 7 bases at V and 1 base at J, with 16 bases in the middle. The CDR3 spells CASMGPSRHNYGYTF. CDR3 sequence (DNA): TGTGCCAGCATGGGCCCCTCGAGACATAACTATGGCTACACCTTC.

The chain couples TRBV27 to TRBJ2-5; a weak D match, TRBD1 (6 bases). This CDR3 is 15 amino acids long. Trimming removed 5 bases at V and 1 base at J, with 14 bases between. Germline V gene lookup returns CDR1 MNHEY and CDR2 SMNVEV (reference sequence). CDR3 bases: TGTGCCAGCAGTCGTCAGGACAGCCCCCAAGAGACCCAGTACTTC. This encodes CASSRQDSPQETQYF.

The chain carries TRBV11-2 and TRBJ1-1; D gene unclear. The CDR3 loop spans 13 amino acids. Germline V gene lookup returns CDR1 SGHAT and CDR2 FQNNGV. Trimming shortened V by 3 bases and J by 2 bases, and 7 bases separated the two germline ends. The CDR3 is CASSFSDNTEAFF. In DNA form, the CDR3 reads TGTGCCAGCAGCTTCTCAGATAACACTGAAGCTTTCTTT.

The genes are TRBV2 and TRBJ2-5, with 7 bases aligning to TRBD2. Losses at the gene ends were 7 bases for V and 9 bases for J; bases not matched to a gene: 5. CDR1 and CDR2 from the germline V gene are SNHLY and FYNNEI. The CDR3 is 11 amino acids. CDR3 in amino acids: CASTREESQYF. CDR3 nucleotides: TGTGCCAGCACCCGGGAGGAGTCCCAGTACTTC.

This clone was observed once. V usage is TRBV19 and J usage is TRBJ2-2; maybe TRBD1 (6 bases). The V end lost 6 bases, the J end lost 1 base, and 12 bases lay between the germline ends. The germline V gene has CDR1 LNHDA and CDR2 SQIVND (reference sequence). CDR3 length: 15 amino acids. In nucleotides, the CDR3 is TGTGCCAGTAGAACGACAGGAGGGAACACCGGGGAGCTGTTTTTT. This codes for CASRTTGGNTGELFF.

This chain uses TRBV4-1 with TRBJ1-6; D gene ambiguous. The length of the CDR3 is 15 residues. CDR1 and CDR2 (germline): MGHRA, YSYEKL. V lost 4 bases, J lost 2 bases, and 9 bases lay in between. CDR3 amino acids: CASSLEGTYNSPLHF. CDR3 nucleotides: TGCGCCAGCAGCCTGGAGGGAACCTATAATTCACCCCTCCACTTT.

The genes are TRBV5-1 and TRBJ1-1; D is unclear. Germline loops: CDR1 SGHRS, CDR2 YFSETQ. This CDR3 spans 11 amino acids. Trimming removed 5 bases at V and 2 bases at J, with 4 bases between. The CDR3 here is CASSLNTEAFF. The CDR3 region has the DNA TGCGCCAGCAGTCTTAACACTGAAGCTTTCTTT.

This chain uses TRBV5-5 with TRBJ2-7; D ambiguous. Germline CDR1 SGHKS, CDR2 YYEKEE (reference sequence). The CDR3 runs to 12 residues. V lost 1 base and J 6 bases, leaving 8 bases between the germline ends. Here the CDR3 reads CASSLRNSEQYV. CDR3 DNA: TGTGCCAGCAGCTTGCGGAACAGCGAGCAGTACGTC.

This clone showed up just once. The J gene is TRBJ2-2, the V gene TRBV7-9, with unresolved D. This CDR3 is built from 14 residues. CDR1 is SEHNR and CDR2 is FQNEAQ in the germline V gene (reference sequence). The CDR3 DNA follows: TGTGCACAAACCGGCGGCACGAACACCGGGGAGCTGTTTTTT. It translates to CAQTGGTNTGELFF.

The V and J genes are TRBV3-1 (or the pseudogene TRBV3-2) and TRBJ1-1; 7 bases line up with TRBD1. The V segment lost 6 bases and the J segment 1 base; nucleotides outside the gene matches: 5. Germline V gene data show CDR1 as LGHDT and CDR2 as YNNKEL (reference sequence). The length of the CDR3 is 14 residues. CDR3 coding DNA: TGTGCCAGCAGTCGGGGACAGACGAACACTGAAGCTTTCTTT. Encoded protein: CASSRGQTNTEAFF.

The V and J genes are TRBV9 and TRBJ2-5; 8 nucleotides align to TRBD2. The length of the CDR3 is 16 residues. V gave up 0 bases and J gave up 2 bases; unmatched junction bases: 6. From germline, CDR1 is SGDLS and CDR2 YYNGEE. This CDR3 reads CASSVGSGGFQETQYF. The CDR3 DNA is TGTGCCAGCAGCGTAGGAAGCGGGGGTTTTCAAGAGACCCAGTACTTC. Full variable domain (outside the CDR3, taken from reference TRBV9 and TRBJ2-5): DSGVTQTPKHLITATGQRVTLRCSPRSGDLSVYWYQQSLDQGLQFLIQYYNGEERAKGNILERFSAQQFPDLHSELNLSSLELGDSALYFCASSVGSGGFQETQYFGPGTRLLVL.

The rearrangement links TRBV5-1 to TRBJ2-2; D call uncertain. Trimming cost V 1 base and J 3 bases, with 10 bases left between them. Germline-derived CDR1 and CDR2 are SGHRS and YFSETQ. The CDR3 is made up of 15 amino acids. CDR3 protein: CASSLSGSDTGELFF. The CDR3 nucleotides read TGCGCCAGCAGCTTGTCGGGTTCCGACACCGGGGAGCTGTTTTTT. Based on the CDR3 plus reference TRBV5-1 and TRBJ2-2, the full variable domain is KAGVTQTPRYLIKTRGQQVTLSCSPISGHRSVSWYQQTPGQGLQFLFEYFSETQRNKGNFPGRFSGRQFSNSRSEMNVSTLELGDSALYLCASSLSGSDTGELFFGEGSRLTVL.

V and J are TRBV12-3 or TRBV12-4 and TRBJ2-5; 8 bases are shared with TRBD1. The CDR3 runs 13 residues. The trim removed 5 bases at V and 4 bases at J, leaving 3 bases unmatched. The CDR3 region has the DNA TGTGCCAGCAGTCCTGGACAGGGAGAGACCCAGTACTTC. As protein: CASSPGQGETQYF.

V usage is TRBV19 and J usage is TRBJ2-1, with TRBD2 matching 13 bases. The J segment lost 4 bases and the V segment lost 1 base, leaving 4 bases of the junction unmatched. The CDR3 spans 17 residues. CDR1 is LNHDA and CDR2 is SQIVND in the germline V gene (reference sequence). The CDR3 nucleotides are TGTGCCAGTAGTATAGGGGGACTAGCGGGACTATACAATGAGCAGTTCTTC. It encodes CASSIGGLAGLYNEQFF.

The chain combines TRBV15 with TRBJ1-1; no clear D gene. The germline CDR1 and CDR2 sequences are LNHNV and YYDKDF (reference sequence). CDR3 length equals 17 residues. Deletions cut 0 bases from V and 0 bases from J, with 14 bases between. The CDR3 region has the DNA TGTGCCACCAGCAGAGATCTGGGGAGTTATATGAACACTGAAGCTTTCTTT. Residues: CATSRDLGSYMNTEAFF.

The J gene is TRBJ2-3, the V gene TRBV12-5; 11 bases match TRBD2. Germline assignment: CDR1 LGHNT and CDR2 FRNRAP. Trimming took 0 bases from V and 4 from J; bases not matched to a gene: 6. The CDR3 has 17 amino acids. The CDR3 nucleotides are TGTGCTAGTGGTTTGGTGACTAGCGGGAAAATCCCAGATACGCAGTATTTT. Translated: CASGLVTSGKIPDTQYF.

The chain combines TRBV4-1 with TRBJ1-4; weak D call: TRBD1 (5 bases). The length of the CDR3 is 15 residues. The germline gives CDR1 MGHRA, CDR2 YSYEKL. The ends were cut back, 2 bases at V and 4 bases at J, with 11 bases in the middle. CDR3 region: CASSQRYDSNEKLFF. The CDR3 bases are TGCGCCAGCAGCCAACGCTATGACAGTAATGAAAAACTGTTTTTT.

The V call is TRBV6-5, the J call TRBJ1-2, with 8 bases aligning to TRBD1. This CDR3 spans 14 amino acids. J lost 3 bases, V lost 6 bases, and 6 bases had no gene match. Germline loops: CDR1 MNHEY, CDR2 SVGAGI. In DNA form, the CDR3 reads TGTGCCAGCAGGTCAGGGGGCGCGGACTATGGCTACACCTTC. It specifies CASRSGGADYGYTF.

J is TRBJ2-5 and V is TRBV7-2; TRBD2 matches 7 bases. CDR3 length equals 12 residues. The junction had 2 bases not matched to a gene; V was cut back by 5 bases and J by 5 bases. Germline CDR1 is SGHTA and CDR2 is FQGNSA. CDR3 nucleotide sequence: TGTGCCAGCAGCGCCGGGAGGGAGACCCAGTACTTC. Its protein is CASSAGRETQYF.

The CDR3 spells CAIRRQGAGNTIYF. The CDR3 nucleotides read TGTGCCATCAGAAGACAGGGGGCAGGAAACACCATATATTTT. The chain links TRBV10-3 to TRBJ1-3; TRBD1 matches 10 bases. The CDR3 is 14 amino acids. Germline values: CDR1 ENHRY, CDR2 SYGVKD. The trim removed 6 bases at V and 4 bases at J, leaving 3 bases unmatched.

The chain recombines TRBV6-2 or TRBV6-3 with TRBJ2-1, with 13 bases lining up with TRBD2. Germline V gene data show CDR1 as MNHEY and CDR2 as SVGEGT. CDR3 length: 16 amino acids. Unmatched junction bases numbered 11, after V lost 4 bases and J lost 11 bases. For the CDR3, the DNA is TGTGCCAGCAGTTCCCCGGGACTAGCGGGGCATAGTAAGCAGTTCTTC. Translation gives CASSSPGLAGHSKQFF.

The chain couples TRBV29-1 to TRBJ1-2; unclear D gene. Germline CDR1 and CDR2: SQVTM and ANQGSEA. Trimming took off 4 bases at V and 6 bases at J, with 9 bases between the two ends. The CDR3 contains 11 residues. CDR3 amino acids: CSVGMGDGYTF. The CDR3 DNA is TGCAGCGTTGGGATGGGAGATGGCTACACCTTC.

Note on this clone: Other DNA sequences within the sample encode an identical CDR3. J is TRBJ1-2 and V is TRBV14, with 9 bases aligning to TRBD1. Germline V gene data show CDR1 as SGHDN and CDR2 as FVKESK. The CDR3 totals 13 residues. Trimming removed 3 bases from V and 4 bases from J; junction bases left unmatched: 0. The CDR3 region has the DNA TGTGCCAGCAGCCAGGACAGGGGCTATGGCTACACCTTC. This encodes CASSQDRGYGYTF.